The rows below give T cell receptor beta chains drawn from one sample of a study of T cells after yellow fever vaccination. TCRdb fed the 5' RACE reads into MiXCR, producing one record per CDR3 protein. The table has under 350,000 distinct CDR3 sequences, over 4% seen once. Sample: PBMCs, taken 5 days after the yellow fever booster vaccination. Receptors were obtained from a man younger than 30 who received the YFV17D yellow fever vaccine. CDR3s include the opening cysteine and the closing phenylalanine or tryptophan. A D gene is named only where the DNA matches it firmly. Some rows mark clone size as missing; the rest say once, few, many or name a class of expanded clone.

D gene,clone size,J gene,V gene,CDR3 protein,CDR3 DNA
.,many,TRBJ1-2,TRBV5-5,CASSLTHYLPSGYTF,TGTGCCAGCAGCTTGACACATTACCTACCTAGTGGCTACACCTTC
TRBD2,.,TRBJ2-5,TRBV7-2,CASATSGGRETQYF,TGTGCCAGTGCGACTAGCGGGGGGAGGGAGACCCAGTACTTC
.,.,TRBJ1-4,TRBV7-9,CASSAQGYDANEKLFF,TGTGCCAGCAGCGCTCAGGGTTACGACGCGAATGAAAAACTGTTTTTT
.,few,TRBJ2-1,TRBV5-1,CASSLDPTDNEQFF,TGCGCCAGCAGCTTGGACCCTACCGACAATGAGCAGTTCTTC
.,many,TRBJ2-1,TRBV5-1,CASSLEVLTANEQFF,TGCGCCAGCAGCTTGGAGGTATTGACGGCCAATGAGCAGTTCTTC
.,few,TRBJ1-5,TRBV7-2,CASSPTRNSNQPQHF,TGTGCCAGCAGCCCGACGCGGAATAGCAATCAGCCCCAGCATTTT
.,many,TRBJ2-5,TRBV12-3/TRBV12-4,CASSFREQETQYF,TGTGCCAGCAGTTTTCGGGAGCAAGAGACCCAGTACTTC
.,many,TRBJ2-2,TRBV4-1,CASSQASTGELFF,TGCGCCAGCAGCCAAGCGTCCACCGGGGAGCTGTTTTTT
.,.,TRBJ2-5,TRBV10-2,CASGPGRVGGTQYF,TGCGCCAGCGGGCCGGGAAGAGTGGGGGGGACCCAGTACTTC
TRBD1,few,TRBJ2-2,TRBV5-1,CASSTGQANTGELFF,TGCGCCAGCAGCACAGGACAGGCGAACACCGGGGAGCTGTTTTTT
TRBD1,.,TRBJ2-5,TRBV29-1,CSVWDRGQEDQYF,TGCAGCGTGTGGGACAGGGGGCAAGAGGACCAGTACTTC
.,many,TRBJ1-1,TRBV5-1,CASSLYGGNTEAFF,TGCGCCAGCAGCTTGTATGGGGGGAACACTGAAGCTTTCTTT
TRBD1,many,TRBJ2-7,TRBV12-3/TRBV12-4,CASSAAGTGGEQYF,TGTGCCAGCAGTGCTGCGGGGACAGGGGGCGAGCAGTACTTC
.,many,TRBJ2-3,TRBV27,CASSLLVGAQYF,TGTGCCAGCAGTTTATTGGTGGGTGCGCAGTATTTT
.,many,TRBJ1-2,TRBV12-3/TRBV12-4,CASTAGGGGGYTF,TGTGCCAGCACCGCCGGGGGGGGAGGAGGCTACACCTTC
.,many,TRBJ1-1,TRBV29-1,CSVVSPGMNTEAFF,TGCAGCGTTGTGTCTCCGGGGATGAACACTGAAGCTTTCTTT
TRBD1,few,TRBJ1-5,TRBV4-1,CASSRLGQGGQPQHF,TGCGCCAGCAGCCGCCTCGGACAGGGCGGCCAGCCCCAGCATTTT
.,few,TRBJ2-2,TRBV24-1,CATPPANTGELFF,TGTGCCACCCCCCCAGCGAACACCGGGGAGCTGTTTTTT
.,.,TRBJ2-3,TRBV15,CATSRGPTETDTQYF,TGTGCCACCAGCAGGGGACCCACGGAAACAGATACGCAGTATTTT
.,.,TRBJ2-7,TRBV6-1,CASSESRDAAYEQYF,TGTGCCAGCAGTGAATCACGGGACGCAGCCTACGAGCAGTACTTC
.,.,TRBJ2-7,TRBV12-3/TRBV12-4,CASSMSHQLHEQYF,TGTGCCAGCAGTATGTCGCACCAATTGCACGAGCAGTACTTC
TRBD2,few,TRBJ2-1,TRBV20-1,CSAREVAGNNNEQFF,TGCAGTGCTAGAGAGGTAGCGGGGAATAACAATGAGCAGTTCTTC
TRBD1,many,TRBJ1-5,TRBV6-5,CASRSRDSRGFSSNQPQHF,TGTGCCAGCAGGTCCCGGGACAGCCGTGGATTTTCCAGCAATCAGCCCCAGCATTTT
.,many,TRBJ2-2,TRBV11-1,CASSSLFVVGHTNTGELFF,TGTGCCAGCAGCTCCCTTTTCGTGGTCGGGCACACAAACACCGGGGAGCTGTTTTTT
TRBD2,few,TRBJ2-2,TRBV4-1,CASSQGLAGISGELFF,TGCGCCAGCAGCCAAGGTCTAGCGGGTATCAGCGGGGAGCTGTTTTTT
.,.,TRBJ1-2,TRBV28,CASSWDQGYGYTF,TGTGCCAGCAGTTGGGATCAAGGGTATGGCTACACCTTC
.,few,TRBJ1-5,TRBV12-3/TRBV12-4,CASSLSWVGPQHF,TGTGCCAGCAGTTTAAGCTGGGTAGGGCCCCAGCATTTT
TRBD2,many,TRBJ2-2,TRBV12-5,CASGTSGSTGELFF,TGTGCTAGTGGAACTAGCGGGAGCACCGGGGAGCTGTTTTTT
.,few,TRBJ2-1,TRBV12-3/TRBV12-4,CASTPLGYNEQFF,TGTGCCAGCACCCCCCTAGGTTACAATGAGCAGTTCTTC
TRBD1,.,TRBJ1-2,TRBV4-3,CASSQTLRGPTYGYTF,TGCGCCAGCAGCCAGACCCTCAGGGGGCCGACCTATGGCTACACCTTC
.,few,TRBJ2-3,TRBV18,CASSPALGRADTQYF,TGTGCCAGCTCACCAGCACTGGGCCGGGCAGATACGCAGTATTTT
.,many,TRBJ1-5,TRBV27,CASSLSGSGQPQHF,TGTGCCAGCAGTTTATCAGGGAGTGGGCAGCCCCAGCATTTT
TRBD1,many,TRBJ1-2,TRBV29-1,CSVARDRGDYGYTF,TGCAGCGTTGCCCGGGACAGGGGCGACTATGGCTACACCTTC
.,few,TRBJ2-7,TRBV12-3/TRBV12-4,CASSLPGRPLREQYF,TGTGCCAGCAGTTTACCAGGGAGACCTTTACGAGAGCAGTACTTC
.,few,TRBJ2-1,TRBV6-2/TRBV6-3,CASSDWYNEQFF,TGTGCCAGCAGCGACTGGTACAATGAGCAGTTCTTC
.,.,TRBJ1-1,TRBV7-2,CASSAQTEAFF,TGTGCCAGCAGCGCCCAGACTGAAGCTTTCTTT
.,many,TRBJ2-1,TRBV6-1,CASGGGRTYNEQFF,TGTGCCAGCGGCGGGGGCCGCACCTACAATGAGCAGTTCTTC
TRBD1,.,TRBJ1-2,TRBV12-3/TRBV12-4,CASSFRETGGGYTF,TGTGCCAGCAGTTTTCGGGAGACAGGGGGCGGCTACACCTTC
TRBD1,.,TRBJ2-3,TRBV5-1,CASTKTGGLPDTQYF,TGCGCCAGCACCAAGACAGGGGGCCTTCCAGATACGCAGTATTTT
.,many,TRBJ2-2,TRBV10-1,CASSEVSSTNTGELFF,TGCGCCAGCAGTGAGGTCTCGAGTACGAACACCGGGGAGCTGTTTTTT
.,.,TRBJ2-5,TRBV7-6,CASSPLGARSQETQYF,TGTGCCAGCAGCCCCCTGGGAGCTCGCTCCCAAGAGACCCAGTACTTC
TRBD2,many,TRBJ2-1,TRBV4-1,CASSPRLAGGHNEQFF,TGCGCCAGCAGCCCGCGACTAGCGGGGGGCCACAATGAGCAGTTCTTC
TRBD2,many,TRBJ2-1,TRBV12-3/TRBV12-4,CASSPGLATGEQFF,TGTGCCAGCAGTCCGGGACTAGCTACCGGTGAGCAGTTCTTC
.,few,TRBJ2-5,TRBV12-3/TRBV12-4,CASSLSQTQETQYF,TGTGCCAGCAGTTTGTCGCAGACCCAAGAGACCCAGTACTTC
TRBD2,.,TRBJ2-1,TRBV4-1,CASSQALTQRGGMDEQFF,TGCGCCAGCAGCCAAGCCCTCACCCAGCGGGGGGGTATGGATGAGCAGTTCTTC
.,many,TRBJ2-3,TRBV3-1,CASSPGSETDTQYF,TGTGCCAGCAGCCCCGGATCAGAGACAGATACGCAGTATTTT
.,many,TRBJ1-1,TRBV5-6,CASSKGLGNTEAFF,TGTGCCAGCAGCAAAGGACTCGGGAACACTGAAGCTTTCTTT
TRBD2,.,TRBJ2-5,TRBV19,CASSIGAGPEETQYF,TGTGCCAGTAGTATTGGAGCGGGGCCAGAAGAGACCCAGTACTTC
.,many,TRBJ2-5,TRBV12-3/TRBV12-4,CASSFREARLETQYF,TGTGCCAGCAGCTTCAGGGAGGCCAGGTTGGAGACCCAGTACTTC